A selection of T cell receptor beta chains follows, all from one sample in a study of T cells in Graves' hyperthyroidism and ophthalmopathy. TCRdb ran MiXCR on the multiplex PCR reads and lists one entry per CDR3 protein. Of hundreds of thousands of distinct CDR3 sequences listed, around 16% are singletons. Sample: blood. The source is a woman aged 25 to 39 with Graves' hyperthyroidism. Both conserved end residues are part of each CDR3. Fields, in order: V gene, D gene, CDR3 protein. A D gene is named only where the DNA matches it firmly.

TRBV4-1,.,CASSQAGPPWAEQFF
TRBV20-1,TRBD1,CSASKQGADYGYTF
TRBV20-1,.,CSAITQLYSYEQYF
TRBV27,.,CASSLEGLFTDTQYF
TRBV20-1,TRBD1,CSATIIGGGRGYTF
TRBV5-1,TRBD2,CASSLEVSGSGETQYF
TRBV7-2,.,CASSFGIEYEQYF
TRBV5-1,TRBD2,CASSFSISTSGTDTQYF
TRBV9,TRBD1,CASSPAGQGFRQYF
TRBV11-2,.,CASSLGMGGEWYYEQYF
TRBV18,.,CASSWGRNTDTQYF
TRBV28,.,CASTGRDEQFF
TRBV11-2,.,CASSLVVWETQYF
TRBV28,TRBD2,CASSFEVQGGSGSRDEQFF
TRBV27,.,CASSPGQPNQPQHF
TRBV27,.,CASSPAGGEYEKLFF
TRBV12-3/TRBV12-4,TRBD1,CASSPNDRGLEKLFF
TRBV10-2,TRBD1,CAISTSPGGNGGYTF
TRBV28,TRBD2,CASSPVAGARSYNEQFF
TRBV6-4,.,CASISGRPNTEAFF
TRBV18,.,CASSHTGEWGNEQFF
TRBV28,TRBD2,CASSTLTSGPISGANVLTF
TRBV5-1,TRBD2,CASSDGTSGVSYNEQFF
TRBV20-1,.,CSARDREYEQYF
TRBV4-1,TRBD1,CASSRPGQSYEQYF
TRBV5-1,.,CASSESDTQYF
TRBV28,.,CASKSVRVSKFDYGYTF
TRBV6-5,.,CASSYTYSGTGADTQYF
TRBV9,TRBD2,CASSVDPSLAGGAYNEQFF
TRBV28,TRBD1,CASRGQGQVGELFF
TRBV28,.,CASSSNQGWVAKNIQYF
TRBV11-3,TRBD2,CASSFRPGLGGNNEQFF
TRBV13,.,CASSGGGRSRETQYF
TRBV24-1,.,CATSDWTGETQYF
TRBV6-1,TRBD1,CASSEGQGTEAFF
TRBV2,.,CASNRGTATYEQYF
TRBV4-2,.,CASSQDFRGETQYF
TRBV30,.,CAWSVGRLYNEQFF
TRBV6-2/TRBV6-3,TRBD1,CASSYRRDRGLSWEQYF
TRBV7-9,TRBD1,CASSANRGSPGNTIYF
TRBV28,.,CASRLSTSTQYF
TRBV27,.,CASSEFGRTSNQPQHF
TRBV14,TRBD2,CASSTPGLAIQETQYF
TRBV7-6,TRBD1,CASSLDTGAIAGELFF
TRBV20-1,TRBD1,CSASGQGIHEQYF
TRBV12-3/TRBV12-4,TRBD1,CASSLGGTGLFNYGYTF
TRBV5-1,TRBD1,CASSDPGQGSGGEQFF
TRBV6-5,.,CASSYARPNTEAFF
TRBV4-3,TRBD1,CASSQDRAAGANVLTF
TRBV7-3,.,CASSPSWGRTDTQYF
TRBV20-1,TRBD1,CSARPEGARAYEQYF
TRBV19,.,CASSMVYSSYEQYF
TRBV6-2/TRBV6-3,TRBD2,CASNGGISFEQYF
TRBV6-1,TRBD2,CASSGPLLAGRADTQYF
TRBV2,.,CASSVWLNTEAFF
TRBV2,.,CASRPGTETLYF
TRBV6-9,.,CASSFKKSSRNYGYTF